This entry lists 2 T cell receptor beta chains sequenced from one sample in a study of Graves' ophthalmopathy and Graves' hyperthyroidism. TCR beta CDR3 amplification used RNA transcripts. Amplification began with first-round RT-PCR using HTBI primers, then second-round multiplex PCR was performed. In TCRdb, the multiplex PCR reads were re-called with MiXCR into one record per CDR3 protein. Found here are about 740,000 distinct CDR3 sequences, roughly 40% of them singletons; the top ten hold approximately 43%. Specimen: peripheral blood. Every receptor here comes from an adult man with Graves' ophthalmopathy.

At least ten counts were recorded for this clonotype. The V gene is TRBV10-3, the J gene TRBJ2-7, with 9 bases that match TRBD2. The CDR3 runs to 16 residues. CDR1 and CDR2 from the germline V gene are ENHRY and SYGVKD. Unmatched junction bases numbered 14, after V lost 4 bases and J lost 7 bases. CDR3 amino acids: CAISGATSGSFEEQYF. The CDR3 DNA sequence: TGTGCCATCAGTGGGGCGACTAGCGGTTCTTTCGAGGAGCAGTACTTC.

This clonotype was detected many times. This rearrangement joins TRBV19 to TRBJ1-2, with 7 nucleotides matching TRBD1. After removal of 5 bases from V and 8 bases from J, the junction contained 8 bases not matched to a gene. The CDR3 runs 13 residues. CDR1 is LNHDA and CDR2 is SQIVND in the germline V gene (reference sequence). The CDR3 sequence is CASSPRQGGGYTF. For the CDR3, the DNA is TGTGCCAGTAGTCCACGACAGGGAGGAGGCTACACCTTC.